A selection of T cell receptor beta chains follows, all from one sample in a study of control samples from healthy donors and cancer patients. Profiled with immunoSEQ multiplex PCR; TCRdb holds only in-frame clones, not every one. The table includes 110,000 or so clones, about 83% detected once. Sequenced: blood. The receptors were gathered from a man aged 30 to 45 in good health. CDR3s include the opening cysteine and the closing phenylalanine or tryptophan. Fields, in order: J gene, D gene, V gene, CDR3 protein, CDR3 DNA. D genes are given only for firm matches.

TRBJ1-2 | NA | TRBV27 | CASSLSLGPGYGYTF | TGTGCCAGCAGTCTATCGCTGGGGCCAGGCTATGGCTACACCTTC
TRBJ1-1 | NA | TRBV7-2 | CASSFIATGEAFF | TGTGCCAGCAGCTTTATAGCCACGGGTGAAGCTTTCTTT
TRBJ1-6 | TRBD1 | TRBV11-3 | CASSLMGAGGALAPLHF | TGTGCCAGCAGCTTAATGGGGGCAGGGGGCGCTTTGGCACCCCTCCACTTT
TRBJ2-2 | NA | TRBV11-2 | CASSLRGFNTGELFF | TGTGCCAGCAGCTTAAGAGGGTTTAATACCGGGGAGCTGTTTTTT
TRBJ2-3 | NA | TRBV25-1 | CASSGRLDTQYF | TGTGCCAGCAGTGGGAGGTTAGATACGCAGTATTTT
TRBJ2-7 | NA | TRBV12-3/TRBV12-4 | CASSFGGIYEQYF | TGTGCCAGCAGTTTTGGAGGGATCTACGAGCAGTACTTC
TRBJ1-1 | NA | TRBV7-2 | CASSLVTPNTEAFF | TGTGCCAGCAGCTTAGTCACTCCGAACACTGAAGCTTTCTTT
TRBJ1-2 | TRBD1 | TRBV7-9 | CASSPIGRGLSGYTF | TGTGCCAGCAGCCCAATCGGCAGGGGGCTCAGTGGCTACACCTTC
TRBJ2-2 | NA | TRBV7-3 | CASSSGGQGGELFF | TGTGCCAGCAGCTCAGGGGGGCAGGGCGGGGAGCTGTTTTTT
TRBJ1-2 | NA | TRBV27 | CASSSRGPGNYGYTF | TGTGCCAGCTCATCCCGGGGGCCCGGGAACTATGGCTACACCTTC
TRBJ2-2 | NA | TRBV5-1 | CASSLAWVLGGTGELFF | TGCGCCAGCAGCTTGGCCTGGGTCCTGGGAGGAACCGGGGAGCTGTTTTTT
TRBJ1-5 | TRBD1 | TRBV6-1 | CASSELQGQPQHF | TGTGCCAGCAGTGAACTACAGGGGCAGCCCCAGCATTTT
TRBJ1-4 | NA | TRBV5-1 | CASSSNWNGKEKLFF | TGCGCCAGCAGCTCCAACTGGAATGGAAAAGAAAAACTGTTTTTT
TRBJ2-3 | TRBD2 | TRBV24-1 | CATSDPGGTSSDTQYF | TGTGCCACCAGTGATCCGGGTGGGACTAGCTCAGATACGCAGTATTTT
TRBJ1-1 | NA | TRBV5-6 | CASSWAGVIGTEAFF | TGTGCCAGCAGCTGGGCAGGGGTGATTGGCACTGAAGCTTTCTTT
TRBJ1-3 | NA | TRBV19 | CASSVASHLKNTIYF | TGTGCCAGTAGTGTGGCGTCTCACCTTAAAAACACCATATATTTT
TRBJ1-1 | NA | TRBV3-1/TRBV3-2 | CASSRGGTEAFF | TGTGCCAGCAGCCGAGGAGGGACTGAAGCTTTCTTT
TRBJ1-5 | NA | TRBV19 | CASVGQYSNQPQHF | TGTGCCAGTGTCGGACAGTATAGCAATCAGCCCCAGCATTTT